This T cell receptor beta chain comes out of a study of blood T cells in healthy people across ages. Study as a whole: Per two T cells, about one barcoded beta molecule was captured through template switching.

For the second PCR, which ran for about 7 to 11 cycles, a sample-barcoded 5' primer and a J-beta primer mix were used. Every cDNA molecule carried a tag from a template-switch adaptor bearing 12 random nucleotides. TCRdb itself ran the 5' RACE reads through MiXCR, one entry per CDR3 protein. Of about 1,000,000 distinct CDR3 sequences listed, roughly 45% are singletons. As concerns this clonotype: No antigen is known for it.

V lost 5 bases and J lost 2; bases outside the gene matches: 8. The CDR3 length is 15 residues. Per the germline V gene, CDR1 is LNHDA and CDR2 is SQIVND (reference sequence). Overall study findings and caveats: Donors of long life had a larger count of naive CD4+ cells and greater diversity than aged donors. The donors' CMV status was not determined, possibly confounding changes in expanded clonotypes.

The sequencing input was blood. This chain uses TRBV19 with TRBJ2-5; TRBD1 matches at 7 bases. The TCR comes from a woman aged 60-75 years in good health. In DNA form, the CDR3 reads TGTGCCAGTAGTTCCGGGGACAGTACACAAGAGACCCAGTACTTC. It specifies CASSSGDSTQETQYF.